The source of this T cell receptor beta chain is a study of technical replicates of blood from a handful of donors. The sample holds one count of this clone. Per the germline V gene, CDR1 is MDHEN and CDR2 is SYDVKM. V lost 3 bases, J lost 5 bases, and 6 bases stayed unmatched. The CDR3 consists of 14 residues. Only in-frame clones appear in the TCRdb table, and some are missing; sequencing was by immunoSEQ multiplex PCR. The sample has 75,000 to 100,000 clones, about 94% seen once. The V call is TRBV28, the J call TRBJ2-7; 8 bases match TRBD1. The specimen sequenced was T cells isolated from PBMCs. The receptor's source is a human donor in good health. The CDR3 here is CASSFLQGAHEQYF. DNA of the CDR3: TGTGCCAGCAGTTTTCTCCAGGGGGCCCACGAGCAGTACTTC.